What follows describes a single T cell receptor beta chain. The germline V and J ends were trimmed by 8 bases and 8 bases, with 21 bases remaining between them. This CDR3 comprises 15 residues. Looked up from germline, CDR1 is MNHEY and CDR2 is SMNVEV (reference sequence). Under the authors' procedure: Reference gene primer amplification gave estimated nucleated cell counts. Generated by immunoSEQ multiplex PCR, the TCRdb table keeps only in-frame clones and is missing some. V and J calls and clone size are given by that table; D and trimming were obtained from the DNA. In the table there are about 280,000 clones, around 83% of which are singletons. The participants were between about 18 and 90 years old and came from 24 US areas. A COVID-19 case had been met by exposed participants during the 2 weeks before study entry. This entry is derived from a study of blood T cell repertoires in COVID-19. Overall study: From T cells, B-cell-depleted T cells, or PBMCs came the material, which was cDNA or gDNA.

The clonotype was recovered from a middle-aged man who had been exposed to COVID-19. Specimen: PBMCs or T cells enriched from blood (not recorded which). This chain connects TRBV27 to TRBJ1-4; D might be TRBD1 (5 bases). The CDR3 region is CASGPRAPGVEKLFF. The CDR3 DNA reads as TGTGCCAGCGGGCCCCGGGCTCCGGGGGTAGAAAAACTGTTTTTT.